The 9 T cell receptor beta chains below were found in one sample sequenced in a study of T cell repertoires in cytomegalovirus infection. TCRdb re-called the reads with MiXCR, one entry per CDR3 protein. The sample consists of roughly 700,000 distinct CDR3 sequences, about 30% of them appearing once. The antigens of these receptors remain unknown. The material sequenced was cultured PBMCs, taken from culture after CMV antigen stimulation. Receptors were obtained from a human donor in good health (CMV status not recorded). Some clones in this sample may be carry-over from other donors' samples.

The chain carries TRBV20-1 and TRBJ2-2, with 7 bases matching TRBD1. The CDR3 is 13 residues long. Germline V lookup: CDR1 DFQATT, CDR2 SNEGSKA (reference sequence). J lost 1 base, V lost 6 bases, and 2 bases had no gene match. The CDR3 DNA is TGCAGTGCCAGACAGGGGAACACCGGGGAGCTGTTTTTT. Its translation: CSARQGNTGELFF.

The chain links TRBV7-9 to TRBJ2-3; D ambiguous. The germline CDR1 and CDR2 sequences are SEHNR and FQNEAQ (reference sequence). The CDR3 loop spans 16 amino acids. V lost 5 bases and J lost 5, with 20 bases in between. CDR3 protein: CASSPREVPVGDTQYF. CDR3 DNA sequence: TGTGCCAGCAGCCCCCGAGAGGTCCCTGTTGGAGATACGCAGTATTTT.

The chain employs TRBV20-1 and TRBJ2-7, with 8 bases identical to TRBD2. Germline CDR1 is DFQATT and CDR2 is SNEGSKA (reference sequence). The CDR3 totals 14 residues. Unmatched junction bases numbered 4, after V lost 0 bases and J lost 3 bases. CDR3 sequence reads: CSARESGSYYEQYF. CDR3 coding DNA: TGCAGTGCTAGAGAAAGCGGGAGCTACTACGAGCAGTACTTC.

The chain has TRBV2 and TRBJ2-1, with TRBD1 identical over 9 bases. The ends lost 7 bases at V and 8 bases at J; junction bases unmatched: 9. CDR3 length: 14 residues. CDR1 and CDR2 (germline): SNHLY, FYNNEI. The CDR3 bases are TGTGCCAGCATTCGGGACAGGGTTAGGGATGAGCAGTTCTTC. This codes for CASIRDRVRDEQFF.

This clonotype was detected once. A read error is possible here, since a much larger clone lies one base away. V gene TRBV27 combines with J gene TRBJ2-1, with D possibly matching TRBD2 (5 bases). CDR3 length: 9 residues. The germline V gene has CDR1 MNHEY and CDR2 SMNVEV (reference sequence). The V and J ends lost 8 bases and 10 bases respectively, with 6 bases between them. The CDR3 DNA is TGTGCCAGCGGGGAGGAGCAGTTCTTC. Translating gives CASGEEQFF.

This clonotype showed up just a few times. The chain is built from TRBV6-1 and TRBJ2-1; D may match TRBD1 or TRBD2 (5 bases each). Germline V CDR1 and CDR2: MNHNS, SASEGT. The CDR3 contains 15 residues. Trimming cost V 4 bases and J 9 bases, with 19 bases left between them. The CDR3 region has the DNA TGTGCCAGCAGTGTGTCCTTAGGGACCTGGGCTGAGCAGTTCTTC. Residues: CASSVSLGTWAEQFF.

The V call is TRBV7-9, the J call TRBJ2-4, with 10 bases matching TRBD1. The CDR3 length is 17 residues. CDR1 SEHNR and CDR2 FQNEAQ come from the germline V gene (reference sequence). The trim removed 5 bases at V and 1 base at J, leaving 8 bases unmatched. The chain's CDR3 is CASSPLQGQGAKNIQYF. CDR3 bases: TGTGCCAGCAGCCCGCTCCAGGGACAGGGGGCCAAAAACATTCAGTACTTC.

This chain joins TRBV6-5 and TRBJ2-1; tentatively, D is TRBD1 (5 bases). This CDR3 is 13 amino acids long. Trimming shortened V by 2 bases and J by 12 bases, and 14 bases separated the two germline ends. Germline loops: CDR1 MNHEY, CDR2 SVGAGI. The CDR3 nucleotides read TGTGCCAGCAGTTACAGTCAGGGTATCGGGCAGTTCTTC. Translating gives CASSYSQGIGQFF.

The chain has TRBV7-4 and TRBJ1-2, with D unclear. CDR1 is SGHVT, CDR2 SQSDAQ, per germline. The germline V and J ends were trimmed by 5 bases and 2 bases, with 15 bases remaining between them. The CDR3 is made up of 15 amino acids. CDR3 sequence: CASSAPRIDNYGYTF. As DNA, the CDR3 is TGTGCCAGCAGCGCCCCCAGGATCGACAACTATGGCTACACCTTC.